This T cell receptor (beta chain) appears in the sequencing data of a study of CD8 T cells in ankylosing spondylitis. This CDR3 comprises 14 residues. The V and J ends lost 3 bases and 4 bases, in that order; junction bases with no gene match: 5. Germline values: CDR1 MDHEN, CDR2 SYDVKM. TCRdb itself ran the 5' RACE reads through MiXCR, one entry per CDR3 protein. The table includes 100,000 to 150,000 distinct CDR3 sequences, roughly 18% detected once. Study results and limitations: For ankylosing spondylitis blood, a TCR beta motif of several highly homologous variants appeared characteristic.

This clonotype was seen more than once but under ten times. The antigen remains unidentified. This sequence originates from a male donor with ankylosing spondylitis. The sample comprised blood, either unsorted or a sorted T cell fraction (not recorded which). The chain employs TRBV28 and TRBJ2-7; TRBD1 agrees at 8 bases. The CDR3 coding sequence is TGTGCCAGCAGTTTGGCAGGGGGCGGTTACGAGCAGTACTTC. Translated, it gives CASSLAGGGYEQYF.